Sequencing of this TCR beta chain was carried out in a study of T cell responses to AZD1222 COVID-19 vaccine. Study in general: It was second doses at about 4 or about 12 weeks that were pooled.

Germline CDR1 is SGHTA and CDR2 is FQGNSA. Trimming shortened V by 2 bases and J by 4 bases, and 21 bases separated the two germline ends. This CDR3 comprises 18 residues. TCRdb's copy holds only in-frame clones and misses some; the assay was immunoSEQ multiplex PCR. This sample has 110,000 to 150,000 clones, with 89% found just once. A remark on this clone: Its matching antigen is unknown.

Whole-study findings and limits: Among those given AZD1222, only five or six were seropositive at baseline.

The chain links TRBV7-2 to TRBJ1-5; a weak D match, TRBD1 (6 bases). The TCR comes from an adult in good health. The sample was peripheral blood, taken on day 0 of AZD1222 vaccination. For the CDR3, the DNA is TGTGCCAGCAGCTTACGGGGGCACGGGACGCTGAGTAATCAGCCCCAGCATTTT. Protein sequence: CASSLRGHGTLSNQPQHF.